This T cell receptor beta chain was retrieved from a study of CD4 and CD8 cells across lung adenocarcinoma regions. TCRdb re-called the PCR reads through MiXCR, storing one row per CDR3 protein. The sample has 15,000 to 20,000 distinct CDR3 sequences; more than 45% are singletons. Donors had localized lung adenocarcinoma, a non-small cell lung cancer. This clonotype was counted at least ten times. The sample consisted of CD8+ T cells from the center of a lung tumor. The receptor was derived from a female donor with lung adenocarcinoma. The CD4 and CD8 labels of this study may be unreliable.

In nucleotides, the CDR3 is TGTGCCAGTGGAGATCTGAGCTCCTACGAGCAGTACTTC. This encodes CASGDLSSYEQYF. The chain combines TRBV6-1 with TRBJ2-7; no firm D call. This CDR3 region has 13 residues. The V end lost 9 bases, the J end lost 0 bases, and 12 bases lay between the germline ends. The germline gives CDR1 MNHNS, CDR2 SASEGT.